This T cell receptor beta chain was profiled in a study of cytomegalovirus exposure and HLA in healthy donors. The study, taken as a whole, reports: TCR beta chains numbering 150 to 200 were designated cytomegalovirus-associated.

This clone was observed a single time. Its antigen is as yet unknown. The CDR3 contains 16 residues. The ends lost 2 bases at V and 3 bases at J; junction bases unmatched: 11. The germline CDR1 and CDR2 sequences are SGHRS and YFSETQ. It was with 60 Vbeta and 13 Jbeta primers that the PCR ran. Only in-frame clones appear in the TCRdb table, and some are missing; sequencing was by immunoSEQ multiplex PCR. The table records more than 85,000 clones, more than 65% of them present only once. V is TRBV5-1 and J is TRBJ2-7; 7 nucleotides line up with TRBD1. Sequencing was done on a sample of PBMCs. The origin of this receptor is a man aged 25-45 years in good health and CMV-seropositive. CDR3 amino acids: CASSLFPGQSYYEQYF. In DNA form, the CDR3 reads TGCGCCAGCAGCTTATTTCCGGGACAGTCATACTACGAGCAGTACTTC.